A selection of T cell receptor beta chains follows, all from one sample in a study of blood T cells in healthy people across ages. TCRdb analysed the 5' RACE reads with MiXCR anew, one entry per CDR3 protein. The sample contains around 1.5 million distinct CDR3 sequences, about 43% of which appear only once. Material for sequencing was blood. The receptors come from a woman between 18 and 29 years old in good health. Both conserved end residues are part of each CDR3. The order of the fields is J gene, D gene, V gene, clone size, CDR3 DNA, CDR3 protein. A D gene is named only where the DNA matches it firmly. Clone size appears in some rows only: once, few, many, or a class for an expanded clone.

J gene: TRBJ2-7; D gene: TRBD2; V gene: TRBV20-1; clone size: -; CDR3 DNA: TGCAGTGCTAGAGTTGCAAGGGGAGGGTCTGTCGAGCAGTACTTC; CDR3 protein: CSARVARGGSVEQYF
J gene: TRBJ2-7; D gene: TRBD1; V gene: TRBV5-1; clone size: -; CDR3 DNA: TGCGCCAGCAGCTTAACCGGGACAGCCTCGTCCTACGAGCAGTACTTC; CDR3 protein: CASSLTGTASSYEQYF
J gene: TRBJ1-4; D gene: -; V gene: TRBV20-1; clone size: -; CDR3 DNA: TGCAGTGCCGCCGGGGGGGGATCCAATGAAAAACTGTTTTTT; CDR3 protein: CSAAGGGSNEKLFF
J gene: TRBJ2-7; D gene: TRBD2; V gene: TRBV6-1; clone size: few; CDR3 DNA: TGTGCCAGCAGTGGTCTAGCGGCTGGCGAGCAGTACTTC; CDR3 protein: CASSGLAAGEQYF
J gene: TRBJ1-5; D gene: TRBD1; V gene: TRBV24-1; clone size: -; CDR3 DNA: TGTGCCACCAGTGACCCCGACAGGGCGGATCAGCCCCAGCATTTT; CDR3 protein: CATSDPDRADQPQHF
J gene: TRBJ1-1; D gene: -; V gene: TRBV20-1; clone size: -; CDR3 DNA: TGCAGTGCTAGAGATATGAGGGGCTTGGCTGAAGCTTTCTTT; CDR3 protein: CSARDMRGLAEAFF
J gene: TRBJ1-2; D gene: -; V gene: TRBV12-3/TRBV12-4; clone size: -; CDR3 DNA: TGTGCCAGCAGCGCAAGAGCGGAGGTCTATGGCTACACCTTC; CDR3 protein: CASSARAEVYGYTF
J gene: TRBJ2-1; D gene: -; V gene: TRBV20-1; clone size: -; CDR3 DNA: TGCAGTGCTAGATCACACCAGGGAAGCTCCTACAATGAGCAGTTCTTC; CDR3 protein: CSARSHQGSSYNEQFF
J gene: TRBJ2-3; D gene: -; V gene: TRBV27; clone size: -; CDR3 DNA: TGTGCCTGCAGCGATTTACGGGCTAGCGGCACAGATACGCAGTATTTT; CDR3 protein: CACSDLRASGTDTQYF
J gene: TRBJ1-2; D gene: -; V gene: TRBV29-1; clone size: -; CDR3 DNA: TGCAGCGTTGAGGGTCCAGTTGGGGGGTTAAGTGGCTACACCTTC; CDR3 protein: CSVEGPVGGLSGYTF
J gene: TRBJ2-1; D gene: TRBD2; V gene: TRBV9; clone size: -; CDR3 DNA: TGTGCCAGCAGTCCCACCCCGACTAGCGGGTATGAGCAGTTCTTC; CDR3 protein: CASSPTPTSGYEQFF
J gene: TRBJ2-3; D gene: -; V gene: TRBV30; clone size: -; CDR3 DNA: TGTGCCTGGGAGCGGGGCACAGATACGCAGTATTTT; CDR3 protein: CAWERGTDTQYF
J gene: TRBJ1-1; D gene: TRBD1; V gene: TRBV10-2; clone size: -; CDR3 DNA: TGCGCCAGCAGTGAAAGCTCGAGGACAGGGGCTTTCTTT; CDR3 protein: CASSESSRTGAFF
J gene: TRBJ2-1; D gene: -; V gene: TRBV12-3/TRBV12-4; clone size: many; CDR3 DNA: TGTGCCAGCAGTCCACTAGGGGGGCGCAACAATGAGCAGTTCTTC; CDR3 protein: CASSPLGGRNNEQFF
J gene: TRBJ2-5; D gene: TRBD2; V gene: TRBV5-1; clone size: -; CDR3 DNA: TGCGCCAGCAGCTCGGGACTAGCGGGATTAGATGAGCAGTACTTC; CDR3 protein: CASSSGLAGLDEQYF
J gene: TRBJ2-2; D gene: -; V gene: TRBV7-2; clone size: -; CDR3 DNA: TGTGCCAGCAGCCCTCAGGGCGGCTCGAACACCGGGGAGCTGTTTTTT; CDR3 protein: CASSPQGGSNTGELFF
J gene: TRBJ2-5; D gene: -; V gene: TRBV6-5; clone size: -; CDR3 DNA: TGTGCCACCAAATGGGACAATACCGAGACCCAGTACTTC; CDR3 protein: CATKWDNTETQYF
J gene: TRBJ2-2; D gene: TRBD2; V gene: TRBV7-2; clone size: -; CDR3 DNA: TGTGCCAGCAGCTTAGCGATTAGCGGGAGTTCCTACACCGGGGAGCTGTTTTTT; CDR3 protein: CASSLAISGSSYTGELFF
J gene: TRBJ2-7; D gene: -; V gene: TRBV6-2/TRBV6-3; clone size: -; CDR3 DNA: TGTGCCAGCCGCTCAGGTGGGGACAAACCCTACGAGCAGTACTTC; CDR3 protein: CASRSGGDKPYEQYF
J gene: TRBJ2-7; D gene: -; V gene: TRBV6-1; clone size: -; CDR3 DNA: TGTGCCAGCAGTGCCTTTTTTGCCGAGCAGTACTTC; CDR3 protein: CASSAFFAEQYF
J gene: TRBJ2-3; D gene: -; V gene: TRBV20-1; clone size: -; CDR3 DNA: TGCAGTGCTCGAGGAGGGGTGGGCACAGATACGCAGTATTTT; CDR3 protein: CSARGGVGTDTQYF
J gene: TRBJ1-1; D gene: -; V gene: TRBV2; clone size: once; CDR3 DNA: TGTGCCAGCAGTTCACAACTACAGGGTCCTGAAGCTTTCTTT; CDR3 protein: CASSSQLQGPEAFF
J gene: TRBJ1-1; D gene: -; V gene: TRBV20-1; clone size: once; CDR3 DNA: TGCAGTGCTAGGCGGAAGGGATCGGGTGGAGGCACTGAAGCTTTCTTT; CDR3 protein: CSARRKGSGGGTEAFF
J gene: TRBJ2-4; D gene: TRBD2; V gene: TRBV12-3/TRBV12-4; clone size: few; CDR3 DNA: TGTGCCAGCAGTATTAGCGGGGGGGATCAGTACTTC; CDR3 protein: CASSISGGDQYF
J gene: TRBJ2-7; D gene: -; V gene: TRBV5-5; clone size: few; CDR3 DNA: TGTGCCAGCAGCTTGGATTCAGGATCGCGGGTCTTCGTGGAGCAGTACTTC; CDR3 protein: CASSLDSGSRVFVEQYF
J gene: TRBJ2-3; D gene: -; V gene: TRBV3-1; clone size: -; CDR3 DNA: TGTGCCAGCAGCCAAGTAGCCAGTATGACAGATACGCAGTATTTT; CDR3 protein: CASSQVASMTDTQYF
J gene: TRBJ2-1; D gene: -; V gene: TRBV12-3/TRBV12-4; clone size: -; CDR3 DNA: TGTGCCAGCAGGACCGAACTAGTATCTGAGCAGTTCTTC; CDR3 protein: CASRTELVSEQFF
J gene: TRBJ2-2; D gene: -; V gene: TRBV7-8; clone size: -; CDR3 DNA: TGTGCCAGCAGCCCTCGGACATACTACACCGGGGAGCTGTTTTTT; CDR3 protein: CASSPRTYYTGELFF
J gene: TRBJ1-6; D gene: TRBD1; V gene: TRBV20-1; clone size: -; CDR3 DNA: TGCAGTGCTAGAGGGGACAGAAAACCCGATAATTCACCCCTCCACTTT; CDR3 protein: CSARGDRKPDNSPLHF